Listed here are 17 T cell receptor beta chains from one sample, sequenced in a study of blood T cell repertoires in COVID-19. Profiling relied on immunoSEQ multiplex PCR, and the TCRdb table lists in-frame clones only, not all of them. Here the sample spans under 150,000 clones, around 82% being singletons. Sequences were obtained from peripheral blood. These receptors originate from a woman aged 55 to 70 with acute or convalescent COVID-19.

This rearrangement joins TRBV10-3 to TRBJ2-3; D might be TRBD2 (5 bases). CDR1 and CDR2 (germline): ENHRY, SYGVKD. V lost 6 bases to trimming and J lost 1 base, with 11 bases between them. The CDR3 sequence is 14 residues long. CDR3 in DNA: TGTGCCATCAGGAGCAGCGGCGGCACAGATACGCAGTATTTT. Its protein is CAIRSSGGTDTQYF.

The DNA of the CDR3 is TGTGCCAGCAGCTTCCTTACAGGGTATCTCGCTGGGGCCAACGTCCTGACTTTC. Its translation: CASSFLTGYLAGANVLTF. V usage is TRBV5-6 and J usage is TRBJ2-6; weak D call: TRBD1 (6 bases). This CDR3 is built from 18 residues. Germline-derived CDR1 and CDR2 are SGHDT and YYEEEE. Trimming shortened V by 2 bases and J by 2 bases, and 17 bases separated the two germline ends.

This sequence joins TRBV28 and TRBJ2-7, with 10 bases aligning to TRBD1. There are 16 residues in the CDR3. The germline V gene encodes CDR1 MDHEN and CDR2 SYDVKM. J was trimmed by 2 bases and V by 5 bases; bases with no gene match: 9. CDR3 protein: CASSPLGTGATYEQYF. As DNA, the CDR3 is TGTGCCAGCAGTCCCCTAGGGACAGGGGCCACCTACGAGCAGTACTTC.

CDR3 in DNA: TGTGCCAGCAGTGAGGGGGACAGGGGTAGGAGAGAGACCCAGTACTTC. Encoded protein: CASSEGDRGRRETQYF. The V call is TRBV2, the J call TRBJ2-5, with 10 positions matching TRBD1. Germline CDR1 is SNHLY and CDR2 is FYNNEI. After removal of 3 bases from V and 4 bases from J, the junction contained 8 bases not matched to a gene. This CDR3 contains 16 residues.

V usage is TRBV9 and J usage is TRBJ2-3; D not certain. The germline gives CDR1 SGDLS, CDR2 YYNGEE. The CDR3 loop spans 16 amino acids. V lost 4 bases and J lost 10, with 25 bases in between. This CDR3 reads CASSPRAAPSPLSQYF. The CDR3 coding sequence is TGTGCCAGCAGCCCCCGTGCGGCGCCGTCCCCCTTATCGCAGTATTTT.

The chain uses TRBV28 and TRBJ1-2; 7 bases map to TRBD1. J lost 6 bases, V lost 7 bases, and 11 bases had no gene match. The CDR3 covers 14 residues. Germline V gene sequence: CDR1 MDHEN, CDR2 SYDVKM. CDR3 loop: CASTGEGGADGYTF. The CDR3 nucleotides are TGTGCCAGCACCGGGGAAGGGGGCGCAGATGGCTACACCTTC.

This sequence joins TRBV7-2 and TRBJ2-3, with 8 positions matching TRBD2. CDR1 SGHTA and CDR2 FQGNSA come from the germline V gene. CDR3 size: 14 residues. The junction had 6 bases not matched to a gene; V was cut back by 6 bases and J by 4 bases. Here the CDR3 DNA reads TGTGCCAGCAGGAGCGGGAGTAGCGCAGATACGCAGTATTTT. This encodes CASRSGSSADTQYF. The full variable domain, with the rest looked up from reference TRBV7-2 and TRBJ2-3, is GAGVSQSPSNKVTEKGKDVELRCDPISGHTALYWYRQSLGQGLEFLIYFQGNSAPDKSGLPSDRFSAERTGGSVSTLTIQRTQQEDSAVYLCASRSGSSADTQYFGPGTRLTVL.

The chain links TRBV28 to TRBJ2-5, with D perhaps matching TRBD1 (5 bases). This CDR3 contains 12 residues. In germline, CDR1 is MDHEN, CDR2 SYDVKM. The V end was cut by 3 bases, the J end by 4 bases, with 6 bases between. CDR3 sequence reads: CASSLQGETQYF. CDR3 DNA sequence: TGTGCCAGCAGTTTGCAGGGAGAGACCCAGTACTTC.

The chain couples TRBV19 to TRBJ2-7, with a possible D match to TRBD1 (6 bases). Trimming pared 3 bases from V and 4 bases from J, leaving 16 bases between. Germline V gene lookup returns CDR1 LNHDA and CDR2 SQIVND (reference sequence). The CDR3 runs 15 residues. The CDR3: CASSIDSGTPYEQYF. The CDR3 DNA sequence: TGTGCCAGTAGTATCGATTCCGGGACACCTTACGAGCAGTACTTC.

The genes are TRBV2 and TRBJ1-1, with TRBD1 identical over 10 bases. The CDR3 runs 15 residues. Germline values: CDR1 SNHLY, CDR2 FYNNEI. The V and J ends lost 6 bases and 4 bases, in that order; junction bases with no gene match: 8. CDR3 nucleotides: TGTGCCAGCAGAGCTAGACAGGGGGCTAGCACTGAAGCTTTCTTT. It encodes CASRARQGASTEAFF.

The V call is TRBV7-9, the J call TRBJ2-1, with 14 bases lining up with TRBD2. V lost 5 bases to trimming and J lost 0 bases; unmatched junction nucleotides: 6. Germline CDR1 and CDR2: SEHNR and FQNEAQ (reference sequence). The CDR3 is 18 residues long. The CDR3 coding sequence is TGTGCCAGCAGCCACGGACTAGCGGGAGGTAGCTCCTACAATGAGCAGTTCTTC. Translated: CASSHGLAGGSSYNEQFF.

This clone was observed a single time. V and J are TRBV7-9 and TRBJ2-5, with 15 positions matching TRBD2. The germline gives CDR1 SEHNR, CDR2 FQNEAQ (reference sequence). Trimming cost V 5 bases and J 4 bases; bases outside gene matches: 2. This CDR3 comprises 15 residues. CDR3 loop: CASSRTSGRGETQYF. CDR3 nucleotide sequence: TGTGCCAGCAGCAGGACTAGCGGGAGGGGAGAGACCCAGTACTTC.

The chain links TRBV27 to TRBJ1-1, with TRBD1 matching over 8 bases. The CDR3 runs to 17 residues. J gave up 5 bases and V 2 bases, and 13 bases lay outside the gene matches. The germline CDR1 and CDR2 sequences are MNHEY and SMNVEV (reference sequence). CDR3 sequence (DNA): TGTGCCAGCAGTTTAGGGGCAGGGGGCGCAAGTCGAACTGAAGCTTTCTTT. Its translation: CASSLGAGGASRTEAFF.

The rearrangement joins TRBV7-9 to TRBJ2-7; D might be TRBD1 (6 bases). CDR3 size: 14 residues. The ends were cut back, 0 bases at V and 2 bases at J, with 8 bases in the middle. CDR1 and CDR2 (germline): SEHNR, FQNEAQ (reference sequence). CDR3 nucleotides: TGTGCCAGCAGCTTAGCGGACAGCCCCTACGAGCAGTACTTC. As protein: CASSLADSPYEQYF.

This chain links TRBV6-5 with TRBJ1-1, with 8 bases lining up with TRBD1. This CDR3 comprises 14 residues. After removal of 5 bases from V and 4 bases from J, the junction contained 6 bases not matched to a gene. The germline gives CDR1 MNHEY, CDR2 SVGAGI. This CDR3 is CASSRTGLGTEAFF. CDR3 coding DNA: TGTGCCAGCAGTCGGACAGGGTTGGGCACTGAAGCTTTCTTT.

The chain combines TRBV18 with TRBJ1-2; no firm D call. CDR1 is KGHSH, CDR2 LQKENI, per germline. The CDR3 is made up of 14 amino acids. V shed 1 base and J shed 1 base, with 7 bases lying between them. The DNA of the CDR3 is TGTGCCAGCTCACCACGGGAGTTTAACTATGGCTACACCTTC. Translating it yields CASSPREFNYGYTF.

The CDR3 sequence: CASSLAGSYEQYF. The CDR3 DNA follows: TGTGCCAGCAGTCTAGCGGGCTCCTACGAGCAGTACTTC. The V gene is TRBV27, the J gene TRBJ2-7, with 8 bases lining up with TRBD2. Germline V gene sequence: CDR1 MNHEY, CDR2 SMNVEV (reference sequence). The CDR3 has 13 amino acids. J gave up 0 bases and V 5 bases, and 0 bases lay outside the gene matches.